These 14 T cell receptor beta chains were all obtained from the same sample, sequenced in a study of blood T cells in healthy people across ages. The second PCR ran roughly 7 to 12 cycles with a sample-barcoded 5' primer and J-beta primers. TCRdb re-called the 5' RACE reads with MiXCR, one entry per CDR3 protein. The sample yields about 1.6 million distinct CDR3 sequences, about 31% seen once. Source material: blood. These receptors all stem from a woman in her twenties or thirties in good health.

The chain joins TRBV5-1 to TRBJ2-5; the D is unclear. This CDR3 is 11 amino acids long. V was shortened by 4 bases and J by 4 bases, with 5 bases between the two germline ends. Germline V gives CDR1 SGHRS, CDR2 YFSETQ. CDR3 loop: CASSNPETQYF. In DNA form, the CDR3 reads TGCGCCAGCAGCAACCCAGAGACCCAGTACTTC.

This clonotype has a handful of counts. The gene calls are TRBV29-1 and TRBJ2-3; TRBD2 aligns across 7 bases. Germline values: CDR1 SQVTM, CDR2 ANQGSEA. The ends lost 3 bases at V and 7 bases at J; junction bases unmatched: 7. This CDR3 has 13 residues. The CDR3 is CSVEVGGRNTQYF. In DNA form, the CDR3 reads TGCAGCGTTGAGGTCGGGGGGAGAAATACGCAGTATTTT.

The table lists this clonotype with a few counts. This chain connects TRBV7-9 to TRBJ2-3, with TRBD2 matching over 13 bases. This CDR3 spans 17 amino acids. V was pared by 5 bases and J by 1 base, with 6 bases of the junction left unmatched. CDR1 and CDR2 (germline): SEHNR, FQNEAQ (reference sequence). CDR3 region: CASSLRLAGGGTDTQYF. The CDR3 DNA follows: TGTGCCAGCAGCCTACGACTAGCGGGGGGTGGCACAGATACGCAGTATTTT.

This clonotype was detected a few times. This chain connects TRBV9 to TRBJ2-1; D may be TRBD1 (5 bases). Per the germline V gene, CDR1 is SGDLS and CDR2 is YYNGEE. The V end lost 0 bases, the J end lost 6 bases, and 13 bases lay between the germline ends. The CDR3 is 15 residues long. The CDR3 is CASSVVGRAPNEQFF. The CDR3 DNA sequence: TGTGCCAGCAGCGTAGTAGGCAGGGCCCCCAATGAGCAGTTCTTC.

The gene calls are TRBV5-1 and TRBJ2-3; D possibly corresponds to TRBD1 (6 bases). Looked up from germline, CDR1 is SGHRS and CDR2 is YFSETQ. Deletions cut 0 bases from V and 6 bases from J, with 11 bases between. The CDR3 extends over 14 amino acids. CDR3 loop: CASSLAAGDDTQYF. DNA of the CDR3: TGCGCCAGCAGCTTGGCGGCAGGGGATGATACGCAGTATTTT.

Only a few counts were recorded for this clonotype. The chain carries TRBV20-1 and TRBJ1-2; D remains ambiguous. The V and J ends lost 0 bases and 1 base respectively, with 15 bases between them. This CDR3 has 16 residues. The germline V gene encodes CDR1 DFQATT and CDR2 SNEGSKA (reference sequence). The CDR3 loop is CSARDLVTHLNYGYTF. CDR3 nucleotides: TGCAGTGCTAGAGATCTTGTGACTCACCTTAACTATGGCTACACCTTC.

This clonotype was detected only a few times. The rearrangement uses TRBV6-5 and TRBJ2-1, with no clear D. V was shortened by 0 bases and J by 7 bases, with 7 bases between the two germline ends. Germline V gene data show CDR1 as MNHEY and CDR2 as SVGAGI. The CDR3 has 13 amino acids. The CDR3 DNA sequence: TGTGCCAGCAGTTACTCGCGCATGAATGAGCAGTTCTTC. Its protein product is CASSYSRMNEQFF.

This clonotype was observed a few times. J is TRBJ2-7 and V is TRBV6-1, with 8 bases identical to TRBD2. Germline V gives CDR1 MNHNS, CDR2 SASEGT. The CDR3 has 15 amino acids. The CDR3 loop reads CASRGGRALSYEQYF. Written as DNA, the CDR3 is TGTGCTTCACGCGGGGGGAGGGCCTTATCCTACGAGCAGTACTTC.

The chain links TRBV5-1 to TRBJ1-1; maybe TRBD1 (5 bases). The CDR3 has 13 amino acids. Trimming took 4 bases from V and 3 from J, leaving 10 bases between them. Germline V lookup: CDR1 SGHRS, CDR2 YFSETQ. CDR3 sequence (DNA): TGCGCCAGCAGCCTAGGGGAGGACACTGAAGCTTTCTTT. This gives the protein CASSLGEDTEAFF.

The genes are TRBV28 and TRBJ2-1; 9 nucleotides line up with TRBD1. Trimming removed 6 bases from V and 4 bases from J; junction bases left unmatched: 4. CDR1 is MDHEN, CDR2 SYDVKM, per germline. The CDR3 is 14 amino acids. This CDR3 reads CASRTGGLYNEQFF. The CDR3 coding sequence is TGTGCCAGCAGGACAGGGGGGCTTTACAATGAGCAGTTCTTC.

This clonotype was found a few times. CDR3 in DNA: TGTGCCAGCAGGGAGACAGGGATGAACACTGAAGCTTTCTTT. Translation gives CASRETGMNTEAFF. The rearrangement joins TRBV7-9 to TRBJ1-1; TRBD1 agrees at 7 bases. The germline CDR1 and CDR2 sequences are SEHNR and FQNEAQ (reference sequence). The CDR3 covers 14 residues. With V trimmed by 6 bases and J by 0 bases, 4 bases remained unmatched. Full variable domain (remainder filled in from reference TRBV7-9 and TRBJ1-1): DTGVSQNPRHKITKRGQNVTFRCDPISEHNRLYWYRQTLGQGPEFLTYFQNEAQLEKSRLLSDRFSAERPKGSFSTLEIQRTEQGDSAMYLCASRETGMNTEAFFGQGTRLTVV.

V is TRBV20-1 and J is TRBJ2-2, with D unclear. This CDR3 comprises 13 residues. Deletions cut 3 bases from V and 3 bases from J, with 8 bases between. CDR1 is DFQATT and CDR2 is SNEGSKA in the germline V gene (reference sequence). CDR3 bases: TGCAGTGCTAGTGGCCTCGACACCGGGGAGCTGTTTTTT. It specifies CSASGLDTGELFF.

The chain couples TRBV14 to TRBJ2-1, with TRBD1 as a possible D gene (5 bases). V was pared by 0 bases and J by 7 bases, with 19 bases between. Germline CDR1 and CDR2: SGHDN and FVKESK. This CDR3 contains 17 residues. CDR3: CASSQDPWAKGINEQFF. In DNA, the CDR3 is TGTGCCAGCAGCCAAGACCCGTGGGCAAAGGGGATAAATGAGCAGTTCTTC.

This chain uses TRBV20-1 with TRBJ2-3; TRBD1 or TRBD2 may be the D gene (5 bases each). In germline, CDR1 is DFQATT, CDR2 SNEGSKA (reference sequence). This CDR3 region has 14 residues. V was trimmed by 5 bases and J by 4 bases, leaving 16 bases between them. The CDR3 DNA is TGCAGTGCTTGGGGGATGCTCCGGCCAGATACGCAGTATTTT. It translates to CSAWGMLRPDTQYF.